This T cell receptor (beta chain) stems from a study of Ad26.COV2.S vaccination and SARS-CoV-2 variants. Study-wide context: Each vaccinee took Ad26.COV2.S intramuscularly, once or twice 56 days apart. Study-level results: Vaccinees showed greater spike-specific TCR breadth than placebo recipients.

The V segment lost 9 bases and the J segment 4 bases; nucleotides outside the gene matches: 5. The CDR3 covers 14 residues. The V gene's germline CDR1 is KGHDR and CDR2 SFDVKD. Note on this clone: Its antigen is unknown.

As for treatment: roughly 19 received Ad26.COV2.S at low or high dose, single or two shots; 5 received placebo; per-sample allocation not given. Sampling occurred on day 63 after the first vaccine or placebo injection. The protocol was immunoSEQ multiplex PCR, while the TCRdb copy is restricted to in-frame clones and leaves out a portion. This table has 350,000 to 500,000 clones, about nine tenths appearing once. The chain employs TRBV24-1 and TRBJ2-3; TRBD1 aligns across 11 bases. The TCR comes from a person between 18 and 60 years old who received the Ad26.COV2.S COVID-19 vaccine or a placebo. The sequencing here drew on peripheral blood, taken in a trial of Ad26.COV2.S vaccine versus placebo. CDR3 loop: CATGDRGVPDTQYF. CDR3 DNA: TGTGCCACCGGGGACAGGGGGGTCCCAGATACGCAGTATTTT.